Sequencing of this T cell receptor (beta chain) was carried out in a study of tumor-infiltrating lymphocytes in primary liver carcinoma (dated by TCRdb to about 2017). About the study as a whole: Of the five patients (three men and two women, aged 30 to 69 years), four had hepatocellular carcinoma and one had combined HCC and intrahepatic cholangiocarcinoma. High reproducibility was observed for the technical replicate repertoires, with mean shared-clone rates roughly 0.92 and correlation coefficients above 0.98. Tumors of the five patients were stage T1-T3 N0M0 with maximum diameters of roughly 4 to 11 cm. TCRbeta repertoire sequencing, expression microarrays and whole-exome sequencing were combined in the study across five regions of each liver tumor, with adjacent normal tissue and blood also included. To link TCRbeta repertoire diversity with the local molecular phenotype, the approximately 23 tumor region samples were profiled using Agilent mRNA microarrays. Each sample produced about 3.5 to 7.13 million productive TCRbeta reads, and read depth showed no significant difference between tissue types. A total of about 35 specimens from 5 patients went through TCRbeta repertoire sequencing, namely 25 tumor regions, 5 adjacent noncancerous liver tissues and 5 peripheral blood samples.

TCRbeta-specific cDNA was reverse-transcribed from roughly 500 ng total RNA using a constant-region primer and ProtoScript II reverse transcriptase. Three nested multiplex PCR rounds, following a slightly modified ARM-PCR procedure, were used to build the TCRbeta libraries. Multiplex TRBV1-TRBV30 forward primers and a Cbeta reverse primer were used in the first two PCR rounds, each of which was run for 9 to 11 cycles. Sample barcodes and Illumina adapters were attached in a final 25-cycle PCR using Deep VentR polymerase. Before sequencing, amplicons of 200-500 bp were purified from gel using a QIAquick gel extraction kit. An Illumina HiSeq 2500 was used to sequence the TCRbeta amplicons with 250-bp paired-end reads. Concerning the study's data processing: Quality trimming of reads was performed with Trimmomatic v0.33, and paired reads were merged with FLASH v1.2.11 so that full CDR3 sequences could be recovered. MiGEC v1.2.1b assigned V, D and J germline segments to the rearranged TCRbeta sequences. VDJtools v1.0.0 computed clonotype statistics and Shannon-Wiener diversity indices. Except for diversity analysis, only each sample's 250 most abundant clonotypes were used in subsequent analyses to reduce sampling bias. In TCRdb, the public reads were trimmed at Q25 with fastp and aligned with MiXCR, with productive beta chains retained. All rows with the same CDR3 protein become a single entry with the most common DNA and genes. These V and J calls rely on TCRdb rather than the paper's analysis. This sample gives 65,000 to 90,000 distinct CDR3 sequences in total; approximately 70% of them show up just once. Approximately 19% of the sample goes to the ten largest clones.

Including cysteine and phenylalanine, the CDR3 has 15 amino acids. Here the CDR3 DNA is all that survives: 45 bases in frame from base 1. As encoded in the germline V gene (reference sequence), CDR1 is MNHNY while CDR2 is SVGAGI. Total RNA and DNA were co-extracted from roughly 20-30 mg of bulk tissue with the AllPrep DNA/RNA mini kit, without cell sorting. Between November 2015 and early 2016, roughly five patients in China with histopathologically diagnosed primary liver carcinoma had their tumors surgically resected. At the time of sampling, the patients were treatment-naive and had chronic HBV infection. Each tumor was sampled at five spatially separated regions: the tumor centre plus the superior, inferior, left-lateral and right-lateral poles. According to histology, viable tumor cells made up more than 80% of every tumor sample. Fresh tumor and adjacent tissue pieces were bisected; one half was stored in RNAlater at -80°C, the other sent for histology.

Concerning this clonotype itself: Its antigen is currently not known. At one boundary the junction diverges from the germline segment, which might be a read error.

Here is what the overall study found, with its caveats: Only the TCR beta chain was sequenced, which likely underestimates true repertoire diversity because unpaired alpha chains were not captured. Pairs of tumor regions showed greater repertoire overlap (mean about 36%) than tumor-adjacent pairs (about 17%) or tumor-blood pairs (around 15%), which is consistent with antigen-driven expansion. The top 250 clones accounted for a significantly greater share of the repertoire in tumors than in blood (p = 0.039). Just about 7-25% of top clones turned up in all five regions of a tumor, which suggests spatial heterogeneity among tumor-infiltrating T cells. Only 4 or 5 patients were included in the study, and the authors note that the findings should be validated in a larger study. Comparison of CD4+ and CD8+ T cell repertoires was precluded by the use of bulk unsorted samples.

The source of this sequence is a man aged 35-49 years with primary liver carcinoma and hepatitis B virus infection. In this chain, TRBV6-6 is recombined with TRBJ1-1; no D segment can be confidently identified. The sequenced sample consisted of liver tumor tissue from sampling region 1. According to the study, the label for this sample's cell subset or site signals: tumor region T1, superior pole. The DNA reads TGTGCCAGCTGTTACGGGTCTGCCGTCAACACTGAAGCTTTCTTC. Its protein reads: CASCYGSAVNTEAFF.